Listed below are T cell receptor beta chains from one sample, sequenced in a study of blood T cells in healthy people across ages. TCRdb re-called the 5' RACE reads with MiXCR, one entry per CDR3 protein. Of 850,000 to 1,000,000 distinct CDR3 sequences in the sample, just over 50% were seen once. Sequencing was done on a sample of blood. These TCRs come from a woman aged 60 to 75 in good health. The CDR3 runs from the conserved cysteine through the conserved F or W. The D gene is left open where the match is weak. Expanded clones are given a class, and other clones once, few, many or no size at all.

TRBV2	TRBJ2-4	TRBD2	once	TGTGCCAGCAGCTCGACTAGCGGTTACGTTCAGTACTTC	CASSSTSGYVQYF
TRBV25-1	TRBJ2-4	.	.	TGTGCCAGCACCGGGACGTTGAACATTCAGTACTTC	CASTGTLNIQYF
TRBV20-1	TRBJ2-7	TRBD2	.	TGCAGTGCTAGGGAGTCCCTAGCGGGAGACGGCTACGAGCAGTACTTC	CSARESLAGDGYEQYF
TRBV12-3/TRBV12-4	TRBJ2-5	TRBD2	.	TGTGCCAGCAGTGCGGACAGACTAGCGGGAGTACATCAAGAGACCCAGTACTTC	CASSADRLAGVHQETQYF
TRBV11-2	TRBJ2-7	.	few	TGTGCCAGCAGCTTAGATGGTGAGCAGTACTTC	CASSLDGEQYF
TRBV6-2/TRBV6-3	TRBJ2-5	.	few	TGTGCCAGCAGTTACTCCCCCAAGGAGCAGTACTTC	CASSYSPKEQYF
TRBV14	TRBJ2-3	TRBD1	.	TGTGCCAGCAGCCATCGGACAGGGGTGAGGACAGATACGCAGTATTTT	CASSHRTGVRTDTQYF
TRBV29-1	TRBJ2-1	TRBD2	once	TGCAGCGTTGGAGGGGAGGGGACTAGCGGGAGGAGGGTTGAGCAGTTCTTC	CSVGGEGTSGRRVEQFF
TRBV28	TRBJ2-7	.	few	TGTGCCAGCAGTACCCCGGGAGCGGGCCTAAAGGAGCAGTACTTC	CASSTPGAGLKEQYF
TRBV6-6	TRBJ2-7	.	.	TGTGCCAGCAGTTACGCAGGGGCCTACAATGAGCAGTACTTC	CASSYAGAYNEQYF
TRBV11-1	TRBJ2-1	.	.	TGTGCCAGCAGCTCCCCGGCCAGGGGACACAATGAGCAGTTCTTC	CASSSPARGHNEQFF
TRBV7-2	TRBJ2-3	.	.	TGTGCCAGCAGCTCCCATGGACAGTCCACAGATACGCAGTATTTT	CASSSHGQSTDTQYF
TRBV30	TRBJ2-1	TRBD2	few	TGTGCCTGGGATAGCGGGAGAGGCAATGAGCAGTTCTTC	CAWDSGRGNEQFF
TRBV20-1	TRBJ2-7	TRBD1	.	TGCAGTGTTGCCCGCCGGGACAGAGCCTACGAGCAGTACTTC	CSVARRDRAYEQYF
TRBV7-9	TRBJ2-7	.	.	TGTGCCAGCATGTCTGGAGGAGAGCAGTACTTC	CASMSGGEQYF
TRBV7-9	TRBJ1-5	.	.	TGTGCCAGCAGCTTTAGGTTATCTAATCAGCCCCAGCATTTT	CASSFRLSNQPQHF
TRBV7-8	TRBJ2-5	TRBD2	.	TGTGCCAGCAGCTTAGCGCGGAGGCCGAGGGCGGGGGAGCAGTACTTC	CASSLARRPRAGEQYF
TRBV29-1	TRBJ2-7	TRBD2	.	TGCATTCGACTAGCGGAGTACAATGAGCAGTACTTC	CIRLAEYNEQYF
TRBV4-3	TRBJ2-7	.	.	TGCGCCAGCAGCCAAGATTACGGACGCAGCTCCTACAATGAGCAGTACTTC	CASSQDYGRSSYNEQYF
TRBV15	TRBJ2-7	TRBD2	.	TGTGCCGCCAGCAGAGACCTTACTAGCGGGAGTACCTACGAGCAGTACTTC	CAASRDLTSGSTYEQYF
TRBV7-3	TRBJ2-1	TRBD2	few	TGTGCCAGCAGCTTAACCCCCATGTCTAGCGGGAGCTATGAGCAGTTCTTC	CASSLTPMSSGSYEQFF
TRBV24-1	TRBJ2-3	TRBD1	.	TGTGCCACCAGTGATTTAACAGGGGGAGGCACAGATACGCAGTATTTT	CATSDLTGGGTDTQYF
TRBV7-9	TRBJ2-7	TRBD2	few	TGTGCCAGCAGCTTAGCCGGGACTAACTACGAGCAGTACTTC	CASSLAGTNYEQYF
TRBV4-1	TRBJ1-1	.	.	TGCGCCAGCAGCCAAGATGCGGGCAGACCGAACACTGAAGCTTTCTTT	CASSQDAGRPNTEAFF
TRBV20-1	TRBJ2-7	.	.	TGCAGTGCTACAGGTCTGGTGTCCTACGAGCAGTACTTC	CSATGLVSYEQYF
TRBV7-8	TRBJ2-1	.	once	TGTGCCAGCAGCTTAGTGTTGGGGGAATACAATGAGCAGTTCTTC	CASSLVLGEYNEQFF
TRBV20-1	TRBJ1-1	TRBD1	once	TGCAGTCTACTAGACAGGGGGCTTGGGTGGACTGAAGCTTTCTTT	CSLLDRGLGWTEAFF
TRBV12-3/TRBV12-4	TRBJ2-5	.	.	TGTGCCAGCAGTCCGGACTTGCAAGAGGCCCAGTACTTC	CASSPDLQEAQYF
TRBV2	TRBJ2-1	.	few	TGTGCCAGCCTGTTGAGGAATGAGCAGTTCTTC	CASLLRNEQFF
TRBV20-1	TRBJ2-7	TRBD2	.	TGCAGTGCCATTAGCGGGAGTAGGGACAATGAGCAGTACTTC	CSAISGSRDNEQYF
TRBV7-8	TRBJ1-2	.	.	TGTGCCAGCAGTTCCCGGGACTATGGAGTCTATGGCTACACCTTC	CASSSRDYGVYGYTF
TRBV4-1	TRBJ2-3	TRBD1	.	TGCGCCAGCAGCCAGGGGGACAGAAGGGCCACAGATACGCAGTATTTT	CASSQGDRRATDTQYF
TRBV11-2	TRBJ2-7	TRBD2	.	TGTGCCAGCAGCTTAGCCCAGGTCACTAGCGGGAGGGAGCAGTACTTC	CASSLAQVTSGREQYF
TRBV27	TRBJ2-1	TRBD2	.	TGTGCCAGCAGTTACTCTAGCGGAGAACTGGACAATGAGCAGTTCTTC	CASSYSSGELDNEQFF
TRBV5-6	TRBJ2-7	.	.	TGTGCCAGCAGCCAGGCCGGGATCCAAGCCTACGAGCAGTACTTC	CASSQAGIQAYEQYF